This T cell receptor (beta chain) was documented in a study of blood T cells in healthy people across ages. This CDR3 is 15 amino acids long. In germline, CDR1 is SGHRS, CDR2 YFSETQ. On this clonotype itself: Its matching antigen is unknown. Sequence at one end of the junction differs from germline and may be a read error.

A second roughly 6 to 12 cycle PCR used barcoded and J-beta primers. A single record per CDR3 protein comes from TCRdb applying MiXCR to the 5' RACE reads. The table includes 790,000 or so distinct CDR3 sequences, roughly 46% detected once. Study conclusions and caveats: Strong correlation existed between TCR beta diversity and naive T cell percentage. A conclusive naive versus antigen-experienced comparison was prevented by the unsorted PBMCs. There were more naive CD4+ cells and higher diversity in long-lived donors than in aged donors. CMV status of donors was unknown, possibly confounding expanded clonotype changes.

The clonotype originates from a man aged 80 or over in good health. The sample comprised blood. The chain is built from TRBV5-1 and TRBJ2-1, with a tentative D call TRBD2 (6 bases). This CDR3 reads CVSSLRRDSYNEQFF. The CDR3 DNA sequence: TGCGTCAGCAGCTTGAGGAGGGACTCCTACAATGAGCAGTTCTTC.